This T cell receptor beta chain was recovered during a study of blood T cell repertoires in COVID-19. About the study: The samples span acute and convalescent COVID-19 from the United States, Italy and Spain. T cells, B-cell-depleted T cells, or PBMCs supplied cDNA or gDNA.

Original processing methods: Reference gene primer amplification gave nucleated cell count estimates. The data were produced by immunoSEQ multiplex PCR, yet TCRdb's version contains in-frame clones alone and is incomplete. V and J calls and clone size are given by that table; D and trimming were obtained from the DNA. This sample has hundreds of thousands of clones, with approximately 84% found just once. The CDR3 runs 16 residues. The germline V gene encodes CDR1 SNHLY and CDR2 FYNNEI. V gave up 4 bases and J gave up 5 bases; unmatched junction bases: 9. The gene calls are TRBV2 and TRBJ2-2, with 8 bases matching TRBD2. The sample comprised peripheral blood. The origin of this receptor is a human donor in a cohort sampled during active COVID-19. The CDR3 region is CASSVPAGVGTGELFF. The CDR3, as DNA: TGTGCCAGCAGTGTCCCAGCGGGAGTTGGAACCGGGGAGCTGTTTTTT.